This TCR beta chain was identified during a study of identical twins. General study results and limits: Among beta out-of-frame sequences, excess sharing between twins appeared weaker. Twin pairs' shared out-of-frame alpha sequences were enriched in low generation probability.

MiXCR, run by TCRdb on the 5' RACE reads, gives a single entry per CDR3 protein. This table has 200,000 to 250,000 distinct CDR3 sequences, over 5% appearing once. Germline V gene sequence: CDR1 SGHAT, CDR2 FQNNGV. V lost 0 bases and J 1 base, leaving 10 bases between the germline ends. The CDR3 has 15 amino acids. This clonotype was counted only a few times. Its antigen is as yet unknown. The same sample was also studied in work on T cells expressing NK-cell markers. As reported in that work: Among CD8+ T cells from six donors, dominant NKG2C+ clonotypes accounted for about 1.0-7.5%.

V and J are TRBV11-2 and TRBJ2-7, with D tentatively TRBD1 (5 bases). The receptor comes from a young woman in good health. Sequencing was performed on CD8+ T cells sorted from blood. The CDR3 sequence is CASSLEGAPSYEQYF. CDR3 DNA: TGTGCCAGCAGCTTAGAAGGGGCTCCGTCCTACGAGCAGTACTTC.